This TCR beta chain was recorded in a study of shared clonotypes between healthy human individuals. The investigators split CD4+ cells into a CD45RA+ naive subset and a CD45RA-negative memory subset. The authors ran the assay at deep level. Profiled with immunoSEQ multiplex PCR; TCRdb holds only in-frame clones, not every one. Here the sample spans 2.5 million or so clones, over 85% being singletons. The germline CDR1 and CDR2 sequences are SGHNT and YENEEA. CDR3 size: 16 residues. Deletions cut 1 base from V and 1 base from J, with 13 bases between. This clone has just one count. The chain employs TRBV11-3 and TRBJ2-5, with D perhaps TRBD1 (6 bases). This TCR derives from a man younger than 35 in good health. The sample comprised naive CD4+ T cells sorted from blood. Specified subset: CD45RA+ positively selected. DNA of the CDR3: TGTGCCAGCAGCTTAGGGGCAGGGGTGCGCCAAGAGACCCAGTACTTC. Translation: CASSLGAGVRQETQYF.